This T cell receptor beta chain emerged from a study of blood T cell repertoires in COVID-19. Study in general: Samples of COVID-19 (acute and convalescent) were obtained from the United States, Italy and Spain. In each case, the material was cDNA or gDNA derived from T cells, B-cell-depleted T cells, or PBMCs.

As originally analysed: Reference gene primers were amplified, and this amplification served to estimate nucleated cell counts. Sequenced by immunoSEQ multiplex PCR; TCRdb stores in-frame clones only, minus some. The DNA was the basis for D and trimming; V, J and clone size are from that table. The sample comprises fewer than 250,000 clones, approximately 90% of which are singletons, and 1.5% to 2% rests with the top ten. The CDR3 runs 13 residues. From germline, CDR1 is ENHRY and CDR2 SYGVKD. Trimming removed 2 bases from V and 3 bases from J, with 7 bases in between. The rearrangement joins TRBV10-3 to TRBJ1-2; D is unclear. Source material: peripheral blood. The sequence was obtained from a man aged 65 to 85 with acute or convalescent COVID-19. The CDR3 DNA is TGTGCCATCAGTGAGGAGGTGGACTATGGCTACACCTTC. Translating it yields CAISEEVDYGYTF.